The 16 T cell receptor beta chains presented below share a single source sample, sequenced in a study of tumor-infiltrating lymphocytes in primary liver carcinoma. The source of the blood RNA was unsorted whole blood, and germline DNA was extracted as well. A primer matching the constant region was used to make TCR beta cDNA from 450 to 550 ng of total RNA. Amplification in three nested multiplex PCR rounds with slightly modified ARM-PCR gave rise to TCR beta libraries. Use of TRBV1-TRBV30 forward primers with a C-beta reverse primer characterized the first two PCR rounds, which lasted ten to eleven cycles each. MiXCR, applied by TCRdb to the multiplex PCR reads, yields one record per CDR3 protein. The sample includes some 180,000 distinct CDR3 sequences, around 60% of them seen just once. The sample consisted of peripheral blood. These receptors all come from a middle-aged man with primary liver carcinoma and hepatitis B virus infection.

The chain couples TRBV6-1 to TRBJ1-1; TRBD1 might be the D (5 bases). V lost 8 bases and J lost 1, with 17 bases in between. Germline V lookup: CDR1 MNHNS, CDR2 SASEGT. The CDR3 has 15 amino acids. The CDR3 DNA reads TGTGCCAGCTGTTACCAGACAGTGGCGAACACTGAAGCTTTCTTT. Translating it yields CASCYQTVANTEAFF.

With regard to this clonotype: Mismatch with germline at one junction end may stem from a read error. This chain's CDR3 is CASSSEEGYQYF. The CDR3 DNA is TGTGCCAGTAGCTCTGAGGAGGGCTACCAGTATTTT. This chain connects TRBV11-1 to TRBJ2-3; D possibly corresponds to TRBD2 (6 bases). The CDR3 is 12 amino acids. Germline values: CDR1 SGHAT, CDR2 FQDESV (reference sequence).

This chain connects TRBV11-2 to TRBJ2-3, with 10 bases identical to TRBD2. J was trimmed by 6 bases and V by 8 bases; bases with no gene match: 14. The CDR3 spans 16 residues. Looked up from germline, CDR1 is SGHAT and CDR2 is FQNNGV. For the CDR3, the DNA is TGTGCCAGCGGGCAGGGAATAGCGGGAGGTATCGATACGCAGTATTTT. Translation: CASGQGIAGGIDTQYF. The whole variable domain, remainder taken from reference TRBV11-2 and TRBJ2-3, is EAGVAQSPRYKIIEKRQSVAFWCNPISGHATLYWYQQILGQGPKLLIQFQNNGVVDDSQLPKDRFSAERLKGVDSTLKIQPAKLEDSAVYLCASGQGIAGGIDTQYFGPGTRLTVL.

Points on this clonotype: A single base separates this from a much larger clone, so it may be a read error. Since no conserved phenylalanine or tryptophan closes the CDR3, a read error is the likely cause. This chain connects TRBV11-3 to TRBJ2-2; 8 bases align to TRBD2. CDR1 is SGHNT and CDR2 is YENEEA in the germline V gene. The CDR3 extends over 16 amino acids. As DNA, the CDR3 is TGTGCCAGCAACTTACAAGCGGGAGCGGGAACCGGGGAGCTGTTTCTT. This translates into CASNLQAGAGTGELFL.

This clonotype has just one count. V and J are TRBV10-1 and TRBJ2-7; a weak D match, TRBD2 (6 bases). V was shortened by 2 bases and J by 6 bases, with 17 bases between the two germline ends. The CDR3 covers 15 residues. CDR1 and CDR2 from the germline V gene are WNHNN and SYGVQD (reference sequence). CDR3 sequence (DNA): TGCGCCAGCAGTGAGGGGGTAGCGGACCGCAGCGAGCAGTACTTC. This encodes CASSEGVADRSEQYF.

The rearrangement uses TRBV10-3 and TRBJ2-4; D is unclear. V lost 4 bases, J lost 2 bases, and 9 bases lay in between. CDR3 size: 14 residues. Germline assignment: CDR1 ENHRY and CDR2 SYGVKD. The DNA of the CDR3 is TGTGCCATCAGTGCCTCGGCAACCAAAAACATTCAGTACTTC. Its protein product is CAISASATKNIQYF.

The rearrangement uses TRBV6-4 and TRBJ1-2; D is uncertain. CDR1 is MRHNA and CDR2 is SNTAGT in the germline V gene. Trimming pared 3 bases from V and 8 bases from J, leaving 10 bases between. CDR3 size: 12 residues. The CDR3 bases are TGTGCCAGCAGTGATGGGTTCTGGGGCTACACCTTC. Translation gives CASSDGFWGYTF.

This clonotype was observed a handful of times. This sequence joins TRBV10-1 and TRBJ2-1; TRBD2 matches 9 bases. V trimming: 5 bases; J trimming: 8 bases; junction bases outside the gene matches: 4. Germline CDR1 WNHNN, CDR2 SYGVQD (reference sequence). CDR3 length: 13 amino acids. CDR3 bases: TGCGCCAGCAGTAGCGCTAGCGGGGATGAGCAGTTCTTC. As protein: CASSSASGDEQFF.

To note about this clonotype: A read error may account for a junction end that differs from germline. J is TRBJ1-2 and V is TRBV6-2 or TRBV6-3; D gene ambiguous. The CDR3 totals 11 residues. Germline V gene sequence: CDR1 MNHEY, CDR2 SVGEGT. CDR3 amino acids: CTSSWGTGYTF. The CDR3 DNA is TGTACCAGCAGTTGGGGAACCGGCTACACCTTC.

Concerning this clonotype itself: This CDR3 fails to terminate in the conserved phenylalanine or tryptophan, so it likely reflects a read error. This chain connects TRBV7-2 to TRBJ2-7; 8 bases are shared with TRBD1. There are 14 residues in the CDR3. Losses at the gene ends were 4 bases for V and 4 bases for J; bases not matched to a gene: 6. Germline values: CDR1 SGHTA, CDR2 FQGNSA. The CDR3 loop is CASSSWDRHYEQYL. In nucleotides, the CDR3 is TGTGCCAGCAGCTCTTGGGACAGGCATTACGAGCAGTACCTC.

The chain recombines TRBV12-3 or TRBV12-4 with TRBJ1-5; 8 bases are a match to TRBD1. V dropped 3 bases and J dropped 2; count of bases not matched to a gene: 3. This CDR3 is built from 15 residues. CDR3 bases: TGTGCCAGCAGTTTCGGACAGGGACGCAATCAGCCCCAGCATTTT. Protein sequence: CASSFGQGRNQPQHF.

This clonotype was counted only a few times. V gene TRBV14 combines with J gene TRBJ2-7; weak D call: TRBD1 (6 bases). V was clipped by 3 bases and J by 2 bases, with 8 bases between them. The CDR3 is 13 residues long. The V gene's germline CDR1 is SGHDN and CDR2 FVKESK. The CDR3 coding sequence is TGTGCCAGCAGCCACAGGGGTACCTACGAGCAGTACTTC. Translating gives CASSHRGTYEQYF.

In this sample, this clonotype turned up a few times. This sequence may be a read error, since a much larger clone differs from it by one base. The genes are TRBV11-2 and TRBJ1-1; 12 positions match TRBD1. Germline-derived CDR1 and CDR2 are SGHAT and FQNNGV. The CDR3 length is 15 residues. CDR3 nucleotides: TGTGTCAGCAGCCCGTGGGGGACAGGGGGCTTTGAAGCTTTCTTT. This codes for CVSSPWGTGGFEAFF.

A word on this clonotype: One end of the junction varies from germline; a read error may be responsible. CDR3 region: CAGSLLPAGGPDTQYF. The CDR3 DNA is TGTGCCGGCAGCTTATTACCGGCGGGAGGGCCAGATACGCAGTATTTT. This chain links TRBV7-8 with TRBJ2-3; 9 bases agree with TRBD2. CDR3 length equals 16 residues. Germline V gene data show CDR1 as SGHVS and CDR2 as FQNEAQ.

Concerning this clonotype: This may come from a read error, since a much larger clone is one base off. Here the CDR3 DNA reads TGCAGCGTTGCGGCGGCTAGCGGTGGGACCCAGTACTTC. It encodes CSVAAASGGTQYF. The chain couples TRBV29-1 to TRBJ2-5; 7 bases match TRBD2. The CDR3 runs 13 residues. From germline, CDR1 is SQVTM and CDR2 ANQGSEA. Losses at the gene ends were 4 bases for V and 7 bases for J; bases not matched to a gene: 9.

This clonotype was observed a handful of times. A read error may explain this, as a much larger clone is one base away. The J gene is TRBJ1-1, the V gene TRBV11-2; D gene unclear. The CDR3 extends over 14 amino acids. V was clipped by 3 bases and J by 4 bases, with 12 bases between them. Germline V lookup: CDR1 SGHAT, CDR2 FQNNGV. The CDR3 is CASSLTLGITEAFF. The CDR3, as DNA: TGTGCCAGCAGCTTGACTCTTGGAATCACTGAAGCTTTCTTT.